The 9 T cell receptor beta chains listed next were all sequenced from one sample in a study of T-cell reconstitution after alpha-beta-depleted transplantation in children. TCRbeta library preparation incorporated unique molecular identifiers. TCRdb called the PCR reads again in MiXCR, with one record for every CDR3 protein. The sample holds around 960,000 distinct CDR3 sequences, roughly 31% seen once. This sample comprised PBMCs, mostly from graft donor cells, obtained 360 days after TCRalphabeta/CD19-depleted stem cell transplant. These receptors originate from a boy in the first two years of life who had a stem cell transplant for SCID, so the T cells may come from the graft donor.

This clonotype was seen a few times. The J gene is TRBJ2-1, the V gene TRBV6-5, with D perhaps matching TRBD1 or TRBD2 (6 bases each). This CDR3 spans 14 amino acids. V was shortened by 2 bases and J by 5 bases, with 10 bases between the two germline ends. Germline CDR1 reads MNHEY; CDR2 reads SVGAGI. CDR3 DNA: TGTGCCAGCAGTTACCGGGGGCCAAACAATGAGCAGTTCTTC. Translated, it gives CASSYRGPNNEQFF.

This clonotype was detected only a few times. The rearrangement links TRBV6-1 to TRBJ1-1; maybe TRBD1 (5 bases). CDR1 and CDR2 (germline): MNHNS, SASEGT. Trimming cost V 6 bases and J 0 bases, with 11 bases left between them. This CDR3 region has 14 residues. Here the CDR3 reads CASRLGTMNTEAFF. The CDR3, as DNA: TGTGCCAGCAGACTAGGGACCATGAACACTGAAGCTTTCTTT.

The chain joins TRBV7-9 to TRBJ2-7, with 11 bases identical to TRBD1. There are 15 residues in the CDR3. V gave up 5 bases and J gave up 6 bases; unmatched junction bases: 9. Germline V gene sequence: CDR1 SEHNR, CDR2 FQNEAQ (reference sequence). CDR3 residues: CASSPDRGQMGEQYF. In nucleotides, the CDR3 is TGTGCCAGCAGCCCGGACAGGGGGCAAATGGGCGAGCAGTACTTC.

This chain joins TRBV27 and TRBJ2-7, with 10 bases identical to TRBD1. Germline assignment: CDR1 MNHEY and CDR2 SMNVEV (reference sequence). The CDR3 spans 17 residues. With V trimmed by 3 bases and J by 6 bases, 14 bases remained unmatched. In nucleotides, the CDR3 is TGTGCCAGCAGTTTCATAGGACAGGGGGTTCCAGGGTTCGAGCAGTACTTC. It codes for CASSFIGQGVPGFEQYF.

This clonotype has only a few counts. Written as DNA, the CDR3 is TGCGCCAGCAGCTCGACAGGGACGGGGGAAAAACTGTTTTTT. Its protein product is CASSSTGTGEKLFF. V is TRBV5-1 and J is TRBJ1-4; 7 nucleotides line up with TRBD1. The CDR3 extends over 14 amino acids. Germline V lookup: CDR1 SGHRS, CDR2 YFSETQ. With V trimmed by 3 bases and J by 8 bases, 7 bases remained unmatched.

The gene calls are TRBV9 and TRBJ2-1, with 11 bases fitting TRBD2. The length of the CDR3 is 15 residues. The J segment lost 9 bases and the V segment lost 3 bases, leaving 8 bases of the junction unmatched. Germline V gene sequence: CDR1 SGDLS, CDR2 YYNGEE. The CDR3 DNA reads as TGTGCCAGCAGCGGCGGACTAGCGGGTGTTAGTGAGCAGTTCTTC. Its protein is CASSGGLAGVSEQFF.

This chain connects TRBV11-2 to TRBJ1-1, with D hard to call. The germline V gene encodes CDR1 SGHAT and CDR2 FQNNGV. The CDR3 covers 17 residues. Trimming stripped 2 bases from V and 2 bases from J, with 18 bases between. In DNA form, the CDR3 reads TGTGCCAGCAGCTTATTCCCATTACCGGCATTAAACACTGAAGCTTTCTTT. The encoded protein is CASSLFPLPALNTEAFF.

This clonotype was counted a few times. The chain combines TRBV7-8 with TRBJ1-1; possibly TRBD1 for D (6 bases). The V end lost 2 bases, the J end lost 0 bases, and 16 bases lay between the germline ends. Per germline, CDR1 SGHVS and CDR2 FQNEAQ. This CDR3 region has 17 residues. CDR3 DNA: TGTGCCAGCAGCTTAAAGTGGGGGGCAGGGATGAACACTGAAGCTTTCTTT. Translating gives CASSLKWGAGMNTEAFF.

This clonotype was observed a handful of times. The rearrangement links TRBV29-1 to TRBJ2-1; 9 bases line up with TRBD2. The CDR3 extends over 18 amino acids. Germline CDR1 SQVTM, CDR2 ANQGSEA. V shed 2 bases and J 1 base; nucleotides not matched to a gene: 12. CDR3 sequence: CSVEIQRGVRGSYNEQFF. The DNA of the CDR3 is TGCAGCGTTGAAATCCAGCGGGGGGTCCGGGGGTCCTACAATGAGCAGTTCTTC.